What follows is one T cell receptor beta chain and its context. Per the original methods: Reference gene primer amplification gave nucleated cell count estimates. TCRdb's copy holds only in-frame clones and misses some; the assay was immunoSEQ multiplex PCR. The DNA gave D and trimming, while V, J and clone size come from that table. The top ten hold 14% of the sample, which has 13,000 or so clones, approximately 91% seen once. These data are taken from a study of blood T cell repertoires in COVID-19. Study summary: Samples of COVID-19 (acute and convalescent) were obtained from the United States, Italy and Spain. T cells, B-cell-depleted T cells, or PBMCs provided the cDNA or gDNA that served as material.

The TCR was taken from a human donor in a cohort sampled during active COVID-19. Sequencing was carried out using peripheral blood.

CDR3 coding DNA: TGTGCCAGCAGTTACCTTGGGACTAGCGGTTCCTACGAGCAGTACTTC. Translating gives CASSYLGTSGSYEQYF. The gene calls are TRBV6-2 or TRBV6-3 and TRBJ2-7; TRBD2 matches 11 bases. Trimming cost V 2 bases and J 1 base; bases outside gene matches: 4. The V gene's germline CDR1 is MNHEY and CDR2 SVGEGT. CDR3 length: 16 amino acids.